In this sample, the clone carrying this T cell receptor beta chain turned up many times. Its antigen is unknown. These data originate in a study of T cells in Graves' hyperthyroidism and ophthalmopathy. Study findings and constraints: Appearing also in blood were most of the thyroid clonotypes expanded above 0.001.

Amplification yielded TCR beta CDR3 regions, with RNA transcripts as the source. Primed by the HTBI set, a first-round RT-PCR was run on the TCR CDR3. TCRdb re-derived calls from the multiplex PCR reads in MiXCR, one entry per CDR3 protein. The table lists roughly 500,000 distinct CDR3 sequences, around 45% of them singletons. The clonotype originates from an adult woman with Graves' disease, either hyperthyroidism or ophthalmopathy (not recorded which). Sequenced material: peripheral blood or thyroid tissue (not recorded which).

In DNA, the CDR3 is TGTGCCAGCAGCTTCACAGGTTATGAAAAACTGTTTTTT. Its protein product is CASSFTGYEKLFF. The chain couples TRBV5-5 to TRBJ1-4; D is possibly TRBD1 (5 bases). V lost 2 bases and J 6 bases, leaving 8 bases between the germline ends. The CDR3 consists of 13 residues. CDR1 and CDR2 (germline): SGHKS, YYEKEE (reference sequence).